This T cell receptor (beta chain) was sequenced for a study of cytomegalovirus exposure and HLA in healthy donors. Both 60 Vbeta primers and 13 Jbeta primers went into the PCR. Data came from immunoSEQ multiplex PCR; TCRdb stores just in-frame clones and leaves some out. Among about 190,000 clones listed, approximately 84% were seen once. This clonotype was obtained from a boy between 10 and 17 years old in good health and CMV-seronegative. The sample taken for sequencing was PBMCs.

CDR3 loop: CASSIVSVGLRSYEQYF. The DNA for the CDR3 is TGTGCCAGTAGTATAGTATCGGTGGGACTTAGATCCTACGAGCAGTACTTC. V is TRBV19 and J is TRBJ2-7; weak D call: TRBD2 (6 bases). This CDR3 spans 17 amino acids. Trimming took off 1 base at V and 1 base at J, with 17 bases between the two ends. Looked up from germline, CDR1 is LNHDA and CDR2 is SQIVND (reference sequence).